The 14 T cell receptor beta chains in this list originate from one sample, sequenced in a study of a mutant IDH1 vaccine in newly diagnosed glioma. These receptors' targets are unknown. Time point: week 5, during vaccination. The content of each vaccine dose was 300 ug of mutant IDH1 20-mer peptide, and topical imiquimod accompanied it. Method: immunoSEQ multiplex PCR; TCRdb's copy keeps in-frame clones and lacks some. The table records about 75,000 clones, 91% of them present only once. Material: PBMCs, obtained from a glioma patient whose treatment included an IDH1 peptide vaccine. All receptors derive from a woman between 45 and 65 years old with glioma.

This clone was observed once. This rearrangement joins TRBV19 to TRBJ2-7, with TRBD1 as a possible D gene (6 bases). The CDR3 is 14 residues long. The germline gives CDR1 LNHDA, CDR2 SQIVND (reference sequence). The germline V and J ends were trimmed by 6 bases and 2 bases, with 14 bases remaining between them. This CDR3 reads CASSWGRFPYEQYF. CDR3 nucleotides: TGTGCCAGTAGCTGGGGGCGTTTCCCCTACGAGCAGTACTTC.

V usage is TRBV30 and J usage is TRBJ1-2; 8 bases line up with TRBD1. In germline, CDR1 is GTSNPN, CDR2 SVGIG (reference sequence). V lost 4 bases, J lost 4 bases, and 8 bases stayed unmatched. The CDR3 is made up of 14 amino acids. This chain's CDR3 is CAWTYLGQGYGYTF. The CDR3 region has the DNA TGTGCCTGGACCTACCTAGGACAGGGCTATGGCTACACCTTC. The whole variable domain, filled in from reference TRBV30 and TRBJ1-2, reads SQTIHQWPATLVQPVGSPLSLECTVEGTSNPNLYWYRQAAGRGLQLLFYSVGIGQISSEVPQNLSASRPQDRQFILSSKKLLLSDSGFYLCAWTYLGQGYGYTFGSGTRLTVV.

This chain uses TRBV4-1 with TRBJ1-3; TRBD1 matches at 7 bases. V was clipped by 6 bases and J by 3 bases; unmatched bases: 11. Germline values: CDR1 MGHRA, CDR2 YSYEKL. The length of the CDR3 is 16 residues. The CDR3 loop is CASRHPGQTGGNTIYF. The CDR3 DNA sequence: TGCGCCAGCAGACACCCGGGACAGACCGGTGGAAACACCATATATTTT.

The chain links TRBV28 to TRBJ1-5; D is unresolved. Germline CDR1 MDHEN, CDR2 SYDVKM. There are 18 residues in the CDR3. V dropped 5 bases and J dropped 0 bases, with 20 bases sitting between them. CDR3 region: CASSAVDQAHYSNQPQHF. The CDR3, as DNA: TGTGCCAGCAGTGCCGTGGACCAGGCCCATTATAGCAATCAGCCCCAGCATTTT.

The chain links TRBV7-2 to TRBJ1-2; 8 nucleotides align to TRBD1. CDR1 SGHTA and CDR2 FQGNSA come from the germline V gene. The CDR3 totals 13 residues. V gave up 4 bases and J gave up 8 bases; unmatched junction bases: 6. The CDR3 DNA reads TGTGCCAGCAGCTATTCAGGGGGCAAAGGCTACACCTTC. It specifies CASSYSGGKGYTF.

The chain employs TRBV27 and TRBJ2-3, with D perhaps TRBD1 or TRBD2 (5 bases each). This CDR3 spans 13 amino acids. Germline V gene lookup returns CDR1 MNHEY and CDR2 SMNVEV (reference sequence). V was pared by 6 bases and J by 5 bases, with 12 bases between. CDR3 amino acids: CASRPLGVDTQYF. The CDR3 DNA is TGTGCCAGCAGACCACTAGGGGTAGATACGCAGTATTTT.

This rearrangement joins TRBV5-1 to TRBJ1-2; D gene uncertain. The germline V and J ends were trimmed by 4 bases and 8 bases, with 15 bases remaining between them. The germline gives CDR1 SGHRS, CDR2 YFSETQ. The CDR3 contains 13 residues. CDR3 protein: CASSPGLRRGYTF. The CDR3 coding sequence is TGCGCCAGCAGCCCCGGGCTGAGAAGGGGCTACACCTTC.

V and J are TRBV5-1 and TRBJ2-3; 8 positions agree with TRBD1. Germline loops: CDR1 SGHRS, CDR2 YFSETQ. The CDR3 is 17 residues long. J was trimmed by 0 bases and V by 4 bases; bases with no gene match: 10. CDR3 DNA: TGCGCCAGCAGCGGGATGGGACAGGACCCGAGCACAGATACGCAGTATTTT. The encoded protein is CASSGMGQDPSTDTQYF.

This sequence joins TRBV5-1 and TRBJ2-7; D not certain. The CDR3 totals 14 residues. Germline CDR1 reads SGHRS; CDR2 reads YFSETQ. Trimming took 0 bases from V and 2 from J, leaving 9 bases between them. In DNA form, the CDR3 reads TGCGCCAGCAGCTTGGCCGACTTAACCTACGAGCAGTACTTC. This gives the protein CASSLADLTYEQYF. Full variable domain (outside the CDR3, taken from reference TRBV5-1 and TRBJ2-7): KAGVTQTPRYLIKTRGQQVTLSCSPISGHRSVSWYQQTPGQGLQFLFEYFSETQRNKGNFPGRFSGRQFSNSRSEMNVSTLELGDSALYLCASSLADLTYEQYFGPGTRLTVT.

This clone was counted a single time. Different DNA sequences within this sample yield the same CDR3. V gene TRBV7-9 combines with J gene TRBJ2-3; D remains ambiguous. Trimming stripped 1 base from V and 2 bases from J, with 7 bases between. This CDR3 comprises 14 residues. In germline, CDR1 is SEHNR, CDR2 FQNEAQ (reference sequence). CDR3 sequence: CASSLGQSTDTQYF. The CDR3, as DNA: TGTGCCAGCAGCTTAGGTCAGTCCACAGATACGCAGTATTTT.

The CDR3 region has the DNA TGCGCCAGCAGCGCCGTTTCGCAGTATGAGCAGTTCTTC. It codes for CASSAVSQYEQFF. The chain employs TRBV5-1 and TRBJ2-1; unclear D gene. The CDR3 length is 13 residues. The V end lost 4 bases, the J end lost 8 bases, and 13 bases lay between the germline ends. Germline V CDR1 and CDR2: SGHRS, YFSETQ.

The chain employs TRBV7-8 and TRBJ2-5; tentatively, D is TRBD2 (6 bases). Trimming took 1 base from V and 3 from J, leaving 9 bases between them. Germline-derived CDR1 and CDR2 are SGHVS and FQNEAQ. CDR3 length: 14 residues. CDR3 in amino acids: CASSLDGTEETQYF. The CDR3, as DNA: TGTGCCAGCAGCTTAGATGGGACTGAAGAGACCCAGTACTTC.

This rearrangement joins TRBV29-1 to TRBJ1-2; D possibly corresponds to TRBD1 (5 bases). The germline V gene has CDR1 SQVTM and CDR2 ANQGSEA. V was shortened by 5 bases and J by 0 bases, with 10 bases between the two germline ends. The CDR3 loop spans 13 amino acids. In nucleotides, the CDR3 is TGCAGCGTTACAGGTACTCCTAACTATGGCTACACCTTC. This gives the protein CSVTGTPNYGYTF.

This clone appeared once. The rearrangement links TRBV2 to TRBJ1-6; D not certain. The V gene's germline CDR1 is SNHLY and CDR2 FYNNEI. The CDR3 is 13 amino acids. Trimming stripped 7 bases from V and 6 bases from J, with 10 bases between. The CDR3 here is CASTIQPNSPLHF. The DNA of the CDR3 is TGTGCCAGCACGATACAACCTAATTCACCCCTCCACTTT.